Listed below are T cell receptor beta chains from one sample, sequenced in a study of identical twins. TCRdb used MiXCR to reprocess the 5' RACE reads, holding one entry per CDR3 protein. The sample records hundreds of thousands of distinct CDR3 sequences, about 12% being singletons. These same records also appear under a second study, on yellow fever vaccine responses in identical twins.

Sequenced: PBMCs. Source of these receptors: a woman between 18 and 29 years old in good health. Both conserved end residues are part of each CDR3. A D gene is named only where the DNA matches it firmly. For some rows the clone size is stated as once, few or many, or as a class when expanded; others skip it.

>TRBV7-8|NA|TRBJ1-5|many
CASSLGVANQPQHF
TGTGCCAGCAGCTTAGGTGTAGCAAATCAGCCCCAGCATTTT
>TRBV18|NA|TRBJ2-7|few
CASSPPTAPFYEQYF
TGTGCCAGCTCACCACCGACAGCTCCCTTCTACGAGCAGTACTTC
>TRBV5-5|NA|TRBJ2-1|NA
CASSRSPADTYNEQFF
TGTGCCAGCAGCCGCTCCCCGGCCGATACCTACAATGAGCAGTTCTTC
>TRBV14|NA|TRBJ2-1|many
CASGSGYNEQFF
TGTGCCAGCGGAAGCGGTTACAATGAGCAGTTCTTC
>TRBV6-1|NA|TRBJ1-5|many
CASKGTGDQPQHF
TGTGCCAGCAAGGGAACCGGGGATCAGCCCCAGCATTTT
>TRBV6-2/TRBV6-3|NA|TRBJ2-2|NA
CASSPLPQTTAGELFF
TGTGCCAGCAGTCCCCTACCTCAGACTACTGCCGGGGAGCTGTTTTTT
>TRBV20-1|NA|TRBJ1-4|many
CSAQGMGEKLFF
TGCAGTGCTCAAGGGATGGGTGAAAAACTGTTTTTT
>TRBV12-3/TRBV12-4|TRBD1|TRBJ1-1|NA
CASSRDRASTEAFF
TGTGCCAGCAGTCGGGACAGGGCAAGTACTGAAGCTTTCTTT
>TRBV7-2|TRBD1|TRBJ2-3|NA
CASSFSGTGLSTDTQYF
TGTGCCAGCAGCTTTTCCGGGACAGGCCTTAGCACAGATACGCAGTATTTT
>TRBV6-1|TRBD2|TRBJ2-7|few
CASSPLAGDPYEQYF
TGTGCCAGCAGCCCCCTAGCGGGCGACCCCTACGAGCAGTACTTC
>TRBV4-2|TRBD1|TRBJ2-2|few
CASSPGPRQGGDEELFF
TGTGCCAGCAGCCCCGGCCCCCGACAGGGTGGGGATGAGGAGCTGTTTTTT
>TRBV3-1|TRBD2|TRBJ2-1|NA
CASSPYTSGGYNEQFF
TGTGCCAGCAGCCCGTACACTAGCGGGGGATACAATGAGCAGTTCTTC
>TRBV5-1|NA|TRBJ2-3|NA
CASSSAVSGSAGTDTQYF
TGCGCCAGCAGCTCGGCCGTATCAGGGTCAGCCGGGACAGATACGCAGTATTTT
>TRBV25-1|NA|TRBJ2-1|NA
CASSEPATYNEQFF
TGTGCCAGCAGTGAACCAGCGACCTACAATGAGCAGTTCTTC
>TRBV29-1|NA|TRBJ2-1|many
CSVASQGRSNEQFF
TGCAGCGTTGCCAGCCAGGGACGAAGCAATGAGCAGTTCTTC
>TRBV6-1|TRBD1|TRBJ1-6|few
CASRGTANSPLHF
TGTGCCAGCAGAGGGACAGCTAATTCACCCCTCCACTTT
>TRBV14|TRBD1|TRBJ1-6|many
CASSQGQGFNSPLHF
TGTGCCAGCAGCCAAGGACAGGGGTTTAATTCACCCCTCCACTTT
>TRBV12-3/TRBV12-4|NA|TRBJ2-1|many
CATGRASSDEQFF
TGTGCCACAGGTCGGGCTAGCTCCGATGAGCAGTTCTTC
>TRBV6-6|TRBD1|TRBJ2-1|few
CASGDRIYNEQFF
TGTGCCAGCGGGGACAGAATTTACAATGAGCAGTTCTTC
>TRBV28|TRBD2|TRBJ2-2|NA
CASNGLGHLTGELFF
TGTGCCAGCAATGGACTAGGACACCTCACCGGGGAGCTGTTTTTT
>TRBV7-6|NA|TRBJ2-5|NA
CASSINGGLQETQYF
TGTGCCAGCAGCATAAACGGGGGGCTCCAAGAGACCCAGTACTTC
>TRBV3-1|TRBD1|TRBJ2-6|NA
CASSQEDRLSGANVLTF
TGTGCCAGCAGCCAAGAGGACAGGCTCTCTGGGGCCAACGTCCTGACTTTC
>TRBV5-1|NA|TRBJ2-2|NA
CASSLLHGELFF
TGCGCCAGCAGCTTGCTTCACGGGGAGCTGTTTTTT
>TRBV18|NA|TRBJ2-1|few
CASSPYDTGLSYNEQFF
TGTGCCAGCTCACCCTACGACACAGGGCTCTCCTACAATGAGCAGTTCTTC
>TRBV27|TRBD1|TRBJ2-5|many
CASSASPPTGGFQETQYF
TGTGCCAGCAGTGCCTCACCCCCGACAGGGGGATTTCAAGAGACCCAGTACTTC
>TRBV2|NA|TRBJ2-7|NA
CASTSFSEQYF
TGTGCCAGCACCTCGTTCTCCGAGCAGTACTTC
>TRBV12-3/TRBV12-4|TRBD1|TRBJ1-5|many
CASSFGQGELQPQHF
TGTGCCAGCAGCTTCGGACAGGGGGAATTGCAGCCCCAGCATTTT
>TRBV10-3|NA|TRBJ2-2|many
CAISVTGELFF
TGTGCCATCAGTGTTACCGGGGAGCTGTTTTTT
>TRBV4-1|TRBD1|TRBJ1-2|few
CASSQGQGFGDYTF
TGCGCCAGCAGCCAGGGACAGGGGTTCGGAGACTACACCTTC
>TRBV7-9|TRBD1|TRBJ2-1|NA
CASSPGDRGGNEQFF
TGTGCCAGCAGCCCGGGGGACAGGGGAGGCAATGAGCAGTTCTTC
>TRBV29-1|NA|TRBJ2-7|NA
CSVGGGYYEQYF
TGCAGCGTTGGTGGGGGTTACTACGAGCAGTACTTC
>TRBV6-5|NA|TRBJ2-2|few
CASSYTSSTGELFF
TGTGCCAGCAGTTACACGTCGTCCACCGGGGAGCTGTTTTTT
>TRBV5-1|NA|TRBJ2-1|few
CASSLGRSDRLYNEQFF
TGCGCCAGCAGCTTGGGGCGGTCGGACAGATTATACAATGAGCAGTTCTTC
>TRBV24-1|TRBD2|TRBJ2-1|few
CATSALRTSGYNEQFF
TGTGCCACCAGTGCCCTTCGGACTAGCGGATACAATGAGCAGTTCTTC
>TRBV12-3/TRBV12-4|NA|TRBJ1-1|few
CASSSGGGPEAFF
TGTGCCAGCAGTTCGGGGGGTGGACCGGAAGCTTTCTTT
>TRBV15|NA|TRBJ1-1|few
CATSRVLGRFNTEAFF
TGTGCCACCAGCAGAGTGTTGGGGCGGTTCAACACTGAAGCTTTCTTT
>TRBV3-1|TRBD2|TRBJ2-3|NA
CASSQGGGEITDTQYF
TGTGCCAGCAGCCAAGGTGGGGGGGAGATCACAGATACGCAGTATTTT
>TRBV6-1|NA|TRBJ2-2|NA
CASSRADPVATGELFF
TGTGCCAGCAGTAGAGCGGACCCAGTCGCCACCGGGGAGCTGTTTTTT
>TRBV27|NA|TRBJ2-3|many
CASSRTLHNTQYF
TGTGCCAGCAGCCGAACTCTCCACAATACGCAGTATTTT
>TRBV27|TRBD1|TRBJ1-2|NA
CASSLLGQGMLGYTF
TGTGCCAGCAGTTTATTGGGACAGGGCATGTTGGGCTACACCTTC
>TRBV5-6|NA|TRBJ2-3|NA
CASIGRKTSTDTQYF
TGTGCCAGCATCGGACGGAAAACTAGCACAGATACGCAGTATTTT
>TRBV5-1|TRBD2|TRBJ2-1|NA
CASSPGLAGGPGNNEQFF
TGCGCCAGCAGCCCGGGACTAGCGGGAGGGCCGGGAAACAATGAGCAGTTCTTC
>TRBV7-9|TRBD2|TRBJ2-5|few
CASSPLAGENQETQYF
TGTGCCAGCAGCCCTTTAGCGGGGGAGAACCAAGAGACCCAGTACTTC
>TRBV7-9|NA|TRBJ1-4|many
CASLGGPNEKLFF
TGTGCCTCCCTCGGAGGACCCAATGAAAAACTGTTTTTT
>TRBV12-3/TRBV12-4|TRBD2|TRBJ2-1|few
CASSLPGLAGEEQFF
TGTGCCAGCAGTTTACCGGGACTAGCGGGGGAGGAGCAGTTCTTC
>TRBV7-9|TRBD2|TRBJ2-1|NA
CASSPKRLAAKDNEQFF
TGTGCCAGCAGCCCCAAACGACTAGCGGCGAAAGACAATGAGCAGTTCTTC
>TRBV9|NA|TRBJ2-3|NA
CASSVDVGIIDTQYF
TGTGCCAGCAGCGTAGACGTGGGGATTATAGATACGCAGTATTTT
>TRBV7-9|TRBD2|TRBJ2-3|many
CASSPPQRDLDTQYF
TGTGCCAGCAGCCCGCCCCAGCGGGATTTAGATACGCAGTATTTT
>TRBV10-2|NA|TRBJ2-5|NA
CASSDGGPSETQYF
TGCGCCAGCAGTGATGGGGGGCCCTCCGAGACCCAGTACTTC
>TRBV27|TRBD1|TRBJ2-5|many
CASSPRTGQETQYF
TGTGCCAGCAGTCCAAGGACAGGCCAAGAGACCCAGTACTTC